This TCR beta chain is from a study of cytomegalovirus exposure and HLA in healthy donors. The CDR3 sequence is 15 residues long. V was shortened by 7 bases and J by 0 bases, with 12 bases between the two germline ends. Germline lookup yields CDR1 SEHNR and CDR2 FQNEAQ (reference sequence). A remark on this clone: Its matching antigen is unknown.

Both 60 Vbeta primers and 13 Jbeta primers went into the PCR. Profiling relied on immunoSEQ multiplex PCR, and the TCRdb table lists in-frame clones only, not all of them. The data contain some 96,000 clones, roughly four fifths of them singletons. Study conclusions and caveats: Exclusion as indistinguishable affected some V segments, including TRBV6-2 and TRBV6-3.

The chain joins TRBV7-9 to TRBJ2-2; D is undetermined. The sample was PBMCs. The receptor's source is a female donor in good health and CMV-seronegative. CDR3 residues: CASNPRSANTGELFF. In DNA, the CDR3 is TGTGCCAGCAACCCAAGGAGCGCGAACACCGGGGAGCTGTTTTTT.